This entry lists 30 T cell receptor beta chains sequenced from one sample in a study of T cell responses to AZD1222 COVID-19 vaccine. Assay: immunoSEQ multiplex PCR; the TCRdb copy retains only in-frame clones and omits some. The sample contains approximately 150,000 clones, 80% to 95% of which appear only once. Material: peripheral blood, obtained on day 0 of AZD1222 vaccination. All receptors derive from an adult in good health.

This clone was found once. This chain links TRBV7-2 with TRBJ2-5, with 7 bases fitting TRBD2. V gave up 4 bases and J gave up 5 bases; unmatched junction bases: 10. This CDR3 region has 15 residues. Germline V lookup: CDR1 SGHTA, CDR2 FQGNSA. The DNA of the CDR3 is TGTGCCAGCAGCTCCCTTACGGGAGGATTGGAGACCCAGTACTTC. It encodes CASSSLTGGLETQYF. The entire variable domain, with the rest obtained from reference TRBV7-2 and TRBJ2-5, is as follows: GAGVSQSPSNKVTEKGKDVELRCDPISGHTALYWYRQSLGQGLEFLIYFQGNSAPDKSGLPSDRFSAERTGGSVSTLTIQRTQQEDSAVYLCASSSLTGGLETQYFGPGTRLLVL.

As DNA, the CDR3 is TGTGCCAGCTCACTTGGACAGGGAGGGACTGGGGCCAACGTCCTGACTTTC. Translation: CASSLGQGGTGANVLTF. V gene TRBV18 combines with J gene TRBJ2-6, with D possibly being TRBD1 (8 bases). V lost 4 bases, J lost 2 bases, and 15 bases lay in between. Per germline, CDR1 KGHSH and CDR2 LQKENI. The CDR3 consists of 17 residues. The entire variable domain, with the rest obtained from reference TRBV18 and TRBJ2-6, is as follows: NAGVMQNPRHLVRRRGQEARLRCSPMKGHSHVYWYRQLPEEGLKFMVYLQKENIIDESGMPKERFSAEFPKEGPSILRIQQVVRGDSAAYFCASSLGQGGTGANVLTFGAGSRLTVL.

V usage is TRBV5-1 and J usage is TRBJ1-6; no definite D call. Germline V gives CDR1 SGHRS, CDR2 YFSETQ. The CDR3 covers 16 residues. V was cut by 0 bases and J by 3 bases, with 10 bases left in between. The CDR3 spells CASSLEEGGYNSPLHF. The CDR3 bases are TGCGCCAGCAGCTTGGAAGAGGGCGGCTATAATTCACCCCTCCACTTT.

The chain employs TRBV2 and TRBJ1-3; D is unclear. The CDR3 is 15 residues long. Germline CDR1 SNHLY, CDR2 FYNNEI. The V end was cut by 7 bases, the J end by 2 bases, with 15 bases between. This chain's CDR3 is CASNPALLTGNTIYF. The CDR3 nucleotides are TGTGCCAGCAACCCAGCCCTACTAACTGGAAACACCATATATTTT.

This clone was detected only once. The chain joins TRBV9 to TRBJ1-1; D perhaps matches TRBD1 (5 bases). Trimming removed 2 bases from V and 0 bases from J, with 11 bases in between. Germline V gene data show CDR1 as SGDLS and CDR2 as YYNGEE. The CDR3 contains 15 residues. The CDR3 nucleotides read TGTGCCAGCAGCGTCTCGGGGGTAATGAACACTGAAGCTTTCTTT. Its translation: CASSVSGVMNTEAFF.

V and J are TRBV6-2 or TRBV6-3 and TRBJ1-5; TRBD1 matches 9 bases. After removal of 2 bases from V and 6 bases from J, the junction contained 5 bases not matched to a gene. The CDR3 extends over 15 amino acids. Germline assignment: CDR1 MNHEY and CDR2 SVGEGT. CDR3 nucleotides: TGTGCCAGCAGTTACGTCCCGGGACAGGGTCAGCCCCAGCATTTT. It yields the protein CASSYVPGQGQPQHF.

The chain links TRBV3-1 (or the pseudogene TRBV3-2) to TRBJ2-1, with 10 bases aligning to TRBD1. V lost 4 bases to trimming and J lost 4 bases; unmatched junction nucleotides: 13. The CDR3 has 18 residues. CDR1 LGHDT and CDR2 YNNKEL come from the germline V gene (reference sequence). The CDR3 DNA reads as TGTGCCAGCAGCCGCCAGCATCCGGGACAGGGGCAATACAATGAGCAGTTCTTC. The encoded protein is CASSRQHPGQGQYNEQFF.

The rearrangement joins TRBV7-3 to TRBJ2-2; TRBD2 agrees at 12 bases. The junction had 4 bases not matched to a gene; V was cut back by 4 bases and J by 4 bases. The length of the CDR3 is 16 residues. Germline V gene data show CDR1 as SGHTA and CDR2 as FQGTGA. The CDR3 bases are TGTGCCAGCAGCTCCTCTAGCGGGAGGGGCACCGGGGAGCTGTTTTTT. Translation: CASSSSSGRGTGELFF.

This chain joins TRBV2 and TRBJ1-4, with D uncertain. Germline lookup yields CDR1 SNHLY and CDR2 FYNNEI. The CDR3 spans 14 residues. With 4 bases removed from V and 6 bases from J, the gap between germline ends came to 12 bases. The chain's CDR3 is CASSAKDTDEKLFF. The CDR3 DNA is TGTGCCAGCAGTGCTAAAGATACGGATGAAAAACTGTTTTTT. The whole variable domain, filled in from reference TRBV2 and TRBJ1-4, reads EPEVTQTPSHQVTQMGQEVILRCVPISNHLYFYWYRQILGQKVEFLVSFYNNEISEKSEIFDDQFSVERPDGSNFTLKIRSTKLEDSAMYFCASSAKDTDEKLFFGSGTQLSVL.

CDR3 in amino acids: CASSQDGTGRSYGYTF. CDR3 sequence (DNA): TGCGCCAGCAGCCAAGATGGGACAGGGCGATCCTATGGCTACACCTTC. The chain is built from TRBV4-3 and TRBJ1-2, with 9 positions matching TRBD1. The CDR3 sequence is 16 residues long. Trimming cost V 0 bases and J 4 bases; bases outside gene matches: 6. The V gene's germline CDR1 is LGHNA and CDR2 YSLEER.

This chain joins TRBV30 and TRBJ1-4; no firm D call. V was clipped by 0 bases and J by 6 bases, with 11 bases between them. Germline V lookup: CDR1 GTSNPN, CDR2 SVGIG (reference sequence). This CDR3 comprises 14 residues. CDR3 DNA sequence: TGTGCCTGGAGTGTATTGTCCGGGGATGAAAAACTGTTTTTT. It yields the protein CAWSVLSGDEKLFF.

In this sample, this clone turned up once. This chain links TRBV19 with TRBJ1-6; 7 bases line up with TRBD1. Germline V gives CDR1 LNHDA, CDR2 SQIVND (reference sequence). The CDR3 is 13 residues long. V lost 6 bases and J lost 6; bases outside the gene matches: 2. This chain's CDR3 is CASRDRANSPLHF. CDR3 DNA: TGTGCCAGTAGAGACAGGGCTAATTCACCCCTCCACTTT.

J is TRBJ1-2 and V is TRBV19; 9 nucleotides agree with TRBD1. This CDR3 region has 14 residues. The V segment lost 5 bases and the J segment 7 bases; nucleotides outside the gene matches: 8. Germline CDR1 is LNHDA and CDR2 is SQIVND (reference sequence). The CDR3 nucleotides read TGTGCCAGTAGTGGCCCGGGACAGGGTTTTGGCTACACCTTC. Translation: CASSGPGQGFGYTF.

The chain joins TRBV18 to TRBJ1-3; the D gene is possibly TRBD1 (6 bases). CDR1 KGHSH and CDR2 LQKENI come from the germline V gene. The CDR3 is 16 residues long. Trimming took off 0 bases at V and 0 bases at J, with 9 bases between the two ends. CDR3 bases: TGTGCCAGCTCACCACCGAGGACAGACTCTGGAAACACCATATATTTT. This gives the protein CASSPPRTDSGNTIYF.

J is TRBJ2-3 and V is TRBV2; 10 nucleotides agree with TRBD2. V was pared by 9 bases and J by 5 bases, with 14 bases of the junction left unmatched. This CDR3 comprises 16 residues. CDR1 and CDR2 (germline): SNHLY, FYNNEI. The CDR3 loop is CASYFRTSGREDTQYF. In DNA form, the CDR3 reads TGTGCCAGTTACTTTCGGACTAGCGGTAGGGAAGATACGCAGTATTTT. The entire variable domain, with the rest obtained from reference TRBV2 and TRBJ2-3, is as follows: EPEVTQTPSHQVTQMGQEVILRCVPISNHLYFYWYRQILGQKVEFLVSFYNNEISEKSEIFDDQFSVERPDGSNFTLKIRSTKLEDSAMYFCASYFRTSGREDTQYFGPGTRLTVL.

On this clone: This specimen includes other DNA sequences encoding the same CDR3. The chain carries TRBV19 and TRBJ1-1; D is undetermined. Germline V gene lookup returns CDR1 LNHDA and CDR2 SQIVND (reference sequence). The CDR3 consists of 12 residues. The V and J ends lost 5 bases and 5 bases respectively, with 9 bases between them. DNA of the CDR3: TGTGCCAGTAGTGGAGGGAGGACTGAAGCTTTCTTT. Encoded protein: CASSGGRTEAFF.

The rearrangement uses TRBV18 and TRBJ2-7; D remains ambiguous. Between the trimmed V and J ends, which lost 5 bases and 0 bases, there was a span of 11 bases. This CDR3 region has 14 residues. The V gene's germline CDR1 is KGHSH and CDR2 LQKENI. The CDR3: CASSSDGFSYEQYF. The CDR3 DNA follows: TGTGCCAGCTCATCAGACGGATTCTCCTACGAGCAGTACTTC.

V usage is TRBV7-9 and J usage is TRBJ1-5; 8 positions match TRBD1. Germline values: CDR1 SEHNR, CDR2 FQNEAQ (reference sequence). V trimming: 3 bases; J trimming: 2 bases; junction bases outside the gene matches: 15. The CDR3 contains 19 residues. The CDR3 bases are TGTGCCAGCAGCTTCGGCTCAGCAGGACAGGGCGGAGGCAATCAGCCCCAGCATTTT. It specifies CASSFGSAGQGGGNQPQHF.

This chain joins TRBV9 and TRBJ2-1; D is unresolved. Trimming took 0 bases from V and 2 from J, leaving 12 bases between them. This CDR3 spans 16 amino acids. Germline CDR1 and CDR2: SGDLS and YYNGEE. Here the CDR3 DNA reads TGTGCCAGCAGCGTAGCCATCTTAACCCCCTACAATGAGCAGTTCTTC. Protein sequence: CASSVAILTPYNEQFF. The entire variable domain, with the rest obtained from reference TRBV9 and TRBJ2-1, is as follows: DSGVTQTPKHLITATGQRVTLRCSPRSGDLSVYWYQQSLDQGLQFLIQYYNGEERAKGNILERFSAQQFPDLHSELNLSSLELGDSALYFCASSVAILTPYNEQFFGPGTRLTVL.

J is TRBJ1-1 and V is TRBV2; 7 bases align to TRBD1. Losses at the gene ends were 5 bases for V and 5 bases for J; bases not matched to a gene: 11. Per germline, CDR1 SNHLY and CDR2 FYNNEI. The CDR3 has 15 amino acids. CDR3 loop: CASSWNRGALTEAFF. In DNA, the CDR3 is TGTGCCAGCAGTTGGAACAGGGGTGCTTTAACTGAAGCTTTCTTT.

The V and J genes are TRBV7-8 and TRBJ2-2; the match to TRBD1 covers 12 bases. Germline V gene sequence: CDR1 SGHVS, CDR2 FQNEAQ. The CDR3 covers 17 residues. Trimming removed 5 bases from V and 5 bases from J; junction bases left unmatched: 9. In DNA, the CDR3 is TGTGCCAGCAGCGCCTCGGGACAGGGGGCGAGGACCGGGGAGCTGTTTTTT. As protein: CASSASGQGARTGELFF.

This chain links TRBV6-5 with TRBJ2-5, with 11 bases lining up with TRBD2. Looked up from germline, CDR1 is MNHEY and CDR2 is SVGAGI. V gave up 6 bases and J gave up 3 bases; unmatched junction bases: 0. CDR3 length equals 13 residues. CDR3 bases: TGTGCCAGCAGACTAGCGGGAGAAGAGACCCAGTACTTC. Amino acids: CASRLAGEETQYF.

This rearrangement joins TRBV27 to TRBJ1-2; TRBD1 is a possible D gene (6 bases). V lost 8 bases and J 0 bases, leaving 13 bases between the germline ends. This CDR3 region has 14 residues. Germline assignment: CDR1 MNHEY and CDR2 SMNVEV (reference sequence). DNA for the CDR3: TGTGCCAGCGGTATGGCAGGGGCTAACTATGGCTACACCTTC. Encoded protein: CASGMAGANYGYTF.

This rearrangement joins TRBV3-1 (or the pseudogene TRBV3-2) to TRBJ1-2; a weak D match, TRBD1 (5 bases). CDR3 length equals 14 residues. CDR1 is LGHDT and CDR2 is YNNKEL in the germline V gene (reference sequence). Between the trimmed V and J ends, which lost 4 bases and 4 bases, there was a span of 13 bases. CDR3 coding DNA: TGTGCCAGCAGCCCCGGGGCGGGGAGCTATGGCTACACCTTC. It specifies CASSPGAGSYGYTF.

V usage is TRBV2 and J usage is TRBJ1-1, with 8 positions matching TRBD1. There are 15 residues in the CDR3. Trimming took 7 bases from V and 6 from J; bases not matched to a gene: 13. CDR1 and CDR2 from the germline V gene are SNHLY and FYNNEI. The CDR3: CASTLTPTGAPEAFF. The CDR3 DNA reads TGTGCCAGCACCCTAACCCCGACAGGGGCCCCTGAAGCTTTCTTT.

The chain uses TRBV7-2 and TRBJ2-7; D gene unclear. CDR3 length equals 13 residues. CDR1 is SGHTA and CDR2 is FQGNSA in the germline V gene. Trimming shortened V by 3 bases and J by 3 bases, and 9 bases separated the two germline ends. CDR3 coding DNA: TGTGCCAGCAGCTTCTACCAAATCTACGAGCAGTACTTC. Amino acids: CASSFYQIYEQYF.

This chain links TRBV6-1 with TRBJ2-7; 9 bases map to TRBD1. The CDR3 is 16 amino acids. The V and J ends lost 4 bases and 4 bases, in that order; junction bases with no gene match: 11. Germline values: CDR1 MNHNS, CDR2 SASEGT. The CDR3 sequence: CASSVPPGQGKYEQYF. The DNA for the CDR3 is TGTGCCAGCAGTGTTCCACCGGGACAGGGAAAATACGAGCAGTACTTC.

The rearrangement joins TRBV7-2 to TRBJ2-7; D unclear. With 7 bases removed from V and 3 bases from J, the gap between germline ends came to 13 bases. The CDR3 is made up of 13 amino acids. The germline V gene encodes CDR1 SGHTA and CDR2 FQGNSA. The DNA of the CDR3 is TGTGCCAGCACCCCGGACGGAATCTACGAGCAGTACTTC. It is translated as CASTPDGIYEQYF.

The chain is built from TRBV2 and TRBJ1-1, with 7 bases lining up with TRBD1. The CDR3 covers 15 residues. From germline, CDR1 is SNHLY and CDR2 FYNNEI. With 5 bases clipped from V and 7 bases from J, the junction kept 13 bases outside the gene matches. Here the CDR3 DNA reads TGTGCCAGCAGTCCCTCCTATACTCGACAGGGTGAAGCTTTCTTT. Residues: CASSPSYTRQGEAFF.

The gene calls are TRBV5-1 and TRBJ2-5, with 11 bases identical to TRBD1. There are 15 residues in the CDR3. CDR1 is SGHRS, CDR2 YFSETQ, per germline. V shed 8 bases and J 3 bases; nucleotides not matched to a gene: 9. Here the CDR3 reads CARNPRTGGEETQYF. CDR3 bases: TGCGCCAGAAACCCACGGACAGGGGGCGAAGAGACCCAGTACTTC.